The 8 T cell receptor beta chains below were found in one sample sequenced in a study of technical replicates of blood from a few donors. The repertoire was sequenced with immunoSEQ multiplex PCR; TCRdb's copy has only in-frame clones and lacks some. The data show 70,000 to 85,000 clones, roughly nine tenths seen once. The sample comprised T cells isolated from PBMCs. All receptors derive from a human donor in good health.

The chain has TRBV6-5 and TRBJ2-3; the D is unclear. Per germline, CDR1 MNHEY and CDR2 SVGAGI. Trimming cost V 3 bases and J 5 bases, with 12 bases left between them. The CDR3 is 14 residues long. CDR3 region: CASSYSSVGDTQYF. CDR3 sequence (DNA): TGTGCCAGCAGTTATAGTTCGGTCGGAGATACGCAGTATTTT.

The chain carries TRBV5-6 and TRBJ2-2, with D tentatively TRBD1 (6 bases). V shed 3 bases and J shed 2 bases, with 20 bases lying between them. This CDR3 has 18 amino acids. Per the germline V gene, CDR1 is SGHDT and CDR2 is YYEEEE. CDR3 protein: CASSSPTGETQNTGELFF. Here the CDR3 DNA reads TGTGCCAGCAGCTCTCCGACAGGCGAAACTCAAAACACCGGGGAGCTGTTTTTT. The entire variable domain, with the rest obtained from reference TRBV5-6 and TRBJ2-2, is as follows: DAGVTQSPTHLIKTRGQQVTLRCSPKSGHDTVSWYQQALGQGPQFIFQYYEEEERQRGNFPDRFSGHQFPNYSSELNVNALLLGDSALYLCASSSPTGETQNTGELFFGEGSRLTVL.

This sequence joins TRBV9 and TRBJ2-2; TRBD2 agrees at 7 bases. V lost 0 bases to trimming and J lost 6 bases; unmatched junction nucleotides: 5. Germline CDR1 and CDR2: SGDLS and YYNGEE. CDR3 length equals 15 residues. In DNA, the CDR3 is TGTGCCAGCAGCGTAGCACTAGCGTTAGCCGGGGAGCTGTTTTTT. It encodes CASSVALALAGELFF. The full variable domain, in which reference TRBV9 and TRBJ2-2 provide the parts outside the CDR3, is DSGVTQTPKHLITATGQRVTLRCSPRSGDLSVYWYQQSLDQGLQFLIQYYNGEERAKGNILERFSAQQFPDLHSELNLSSLELGDSALYFCASSVALALAGELFFGEGSRLTVL.

This sequence joins TRBV19 and TRBJ1-5; 7 bases align to TRBD1. CDR3 length: 15 residues. After removal of 4 bases from V and 0 bases from J, the junction contained 3 bases not matched to a gene. Per germline, CDR1 LNHDA and CDR2 SQIVND (reference sequence). CDR3 sequence: CASSTGQSSNQPQHF. The CDR3 region has the DNA TGTGCCAGTAGTACGGGACAGAGTAGCAATCAGCCCCAGCATTTT.

The genes are TRBV9 and TRBJ1-2; 7 bases align to TRBD1. CDR3 length: 13 residues. V dropped 3 bases and J dropped 2; count of bases not matched to a gene: 1. CDR1 is SGDLS, CDR2 YYNGEE, per germline. CDR3 bases: TGTGCCAGCAGCGCGACAGGGAACTATGGCTACACCTTC. Its translation is CASSATGNYGYTF.

This clone was seen once. V is TRBV30 and J is TRBJ2-7; D may be TRBD1 (5 bases). Germline lookup yields CDR1 GTSNPN and CDR2 SVGIG (reference sequence). Trimming cost V 1 base and J 9 bases, with 19 bases left between them. The CDR3 has 14 residues. In DNA form, the CDR3 reads TGTGCCTGGAGTGATGGGGCCAAAAGGAAATTGCAGTACTTC. Its translation: CAWSDGAKRKLQYF. Variable domain in full (rest from reference TRBV30 and TRBJ2-7): SQTIHQWPATLVQPVGSPLSLECTVEGTSNPNLYWYRQAAGRGLQLLFYSVGIGQISSEVPQNLSASRPQDRQFILSSKKLLLSDSGFYLCAWSDGAKRKLQYFGPGTRLTVT.

This rearrangement joins TRBV29-1 to TRBJ2-7; D uncertain. Germline lookup yields CDR1 SQVTM and CDR2 ANQGSEA. CDR3 size: 13 residues. The ends were cut back, 4 bases at V and 0 bases at J, with 10 bases in the middle. CDR3 coding DNA: TGCAGCGTTGCTTTCGAGAGCTCCTACGAGCAGTACTTC. This translates into CSVAFESSYEQYF.

A remark on this clone: Additional DNA sequences in this sample encode the identical CDR3. The V and J genes are TRBV19 and TRBJ2-7, with D possibly being TRBD2 (5 bases). The V and J ends lost 5 bases and 1 base respectively, with 9 bases between them. This CDR3 has 13 amino acids. The V gene's germline CDR1 is LNHDA and CDR2 SQIVND (reference sequence). CDR3 residues: CASSSGLSYEQYF. CDR3 sequence (DNA): TGTGCCAGTAGTTCAGGACTGTCCTACGAGCAGTACTTC.